The next 5 T cell receptor beta chains were all read from a single sample in a study of T cells in Graves' hyperthyroidism and ophthalmopathy. There were TCR beta CDR3 regions amplified from RNA transcripts. HTBI primers were employed in a first-round RT-PCR of the TCR CDR3. TCRdb analysed the multiplex PCR reads with MiXCR anew, one entry per CDR3 protein. This sample has approximately 870,000 distinct CDR3 sequences, with around 38% found just once. Material: blood. The receptors shown here come from a man between 18 and 35 years old with Graves' hyperthyroidism.

This chain connects TRBV15 to TRBJ1-5, with D hard to call. The V and J ends lost 3 bases and 1 base respectively, with 7 bases between them. The V gene's germline CDR1 is LNHNV and CDR2 YYDKDF (reference sequence). The CDR3 runs to 14 residues. CDR3 coding DNA: TGTGCCACCAGCAGCTTGGAGAGCAATCAGCCCCAGCATTTT. Protein sequence: CATSSLESNQPQHF.

The count of this clonotype is one. This rearrangement joins TRBV29-1 to TRBJ2-7; TRBD2 agrees at 10 bases. Germline loops: CDR1 SQVTM, CDR2 ANQGSEA. V shed 2 bases and J 6 bases; nucleotides not matched to a gene: 4. The CDR3 has 13 residues. DNA of the CDR3: TGCAGCGTTGAACTAGCGGGAGTTGTCGAGCAGTACTTC. Its translation is CSVELAGVVEQYF.

V gene TRBV9 combines with J gene TRBJ1-4; D is perhaps TRBD1 (6 bases). CDR3 length: 16 amino acids. Trimming pared 4 bases from V and 3 bases from J, leaving 16 bases between. Germline CDR1 is SGDLS and CDR2 is YYNGEE. This CDR3 reads CASSPSGGGSNEKLFF. The CDR3 region has the DNA TGTGCCAGCAGCCCGTCGGGTGGGGGCTCTAATGAAAAACTGTTTTTT.

This clonotype was observed a handful of times. The V and J genes are TRBV2 and TRBJ2-7, with unresolved D. CDR3 length: 15 residues. V lost 2 bases to trimming and J lost 0 bases, with 11 bases between them. Germline V gives CDR1 SNHLY, CDR2 FYNNEI. In DNA, the CDR3 is TGTGCCAGCAGTGAACCCCGGGCCAGCTCCTACGAGCAGTACTTC. Translated, it gives CASSEPRASSYEQYF.

Only a few counts were recorded for this clonotype. An end of the junction does not agree with germline; a read error may underlie this. The J gene is TRBJ1-5, the V gene TRBV10-3; no definite D call. CDR3 length equals 15 residues. Germline CDR1 is ENHRY and CDR2 is SYGVKD. CDR3 sequence reads: CASSYTQGPLSAQHF. In DNA form, the CDR3 reads TGTGCCAGCAGTTACACACAAGGCCCTTTATCGGCCCAGCATTTT.